This TCR beta chain was captured by sequencing in a study of cytomegalovirus exposure and HLA in healthy donors. Germline-derived CDR1 and CDR2 are SGHTA and FQGNSA. The CDR3 consists of 15 residues. V lost 5 bases and J lost 4, with 17 bases in between. PCR primers comprised 60 Vbeta and 13 Jbeta primers. Generated by immunoSEQ multiplex PCR, the TCRdb table keeps only in-frame clones and is missing some. The sample lists 100,000 to 150,000 clones, over 60% occurring once. The chain combines TRBV7-2 with TRBJ2-5; D might be TRBD2 (5 bases). This TCR derives from a man aged 55 to 70 in good health and CMV-seropositive. Input material: PBMCs. This chain's CDR3 is CASSPQVGVAETQYF. The CDR3 nucleotides are TGTGCCAGCAGCCCTCAGGTCGGGGTTGCAGAGACCCAGTACTTC.